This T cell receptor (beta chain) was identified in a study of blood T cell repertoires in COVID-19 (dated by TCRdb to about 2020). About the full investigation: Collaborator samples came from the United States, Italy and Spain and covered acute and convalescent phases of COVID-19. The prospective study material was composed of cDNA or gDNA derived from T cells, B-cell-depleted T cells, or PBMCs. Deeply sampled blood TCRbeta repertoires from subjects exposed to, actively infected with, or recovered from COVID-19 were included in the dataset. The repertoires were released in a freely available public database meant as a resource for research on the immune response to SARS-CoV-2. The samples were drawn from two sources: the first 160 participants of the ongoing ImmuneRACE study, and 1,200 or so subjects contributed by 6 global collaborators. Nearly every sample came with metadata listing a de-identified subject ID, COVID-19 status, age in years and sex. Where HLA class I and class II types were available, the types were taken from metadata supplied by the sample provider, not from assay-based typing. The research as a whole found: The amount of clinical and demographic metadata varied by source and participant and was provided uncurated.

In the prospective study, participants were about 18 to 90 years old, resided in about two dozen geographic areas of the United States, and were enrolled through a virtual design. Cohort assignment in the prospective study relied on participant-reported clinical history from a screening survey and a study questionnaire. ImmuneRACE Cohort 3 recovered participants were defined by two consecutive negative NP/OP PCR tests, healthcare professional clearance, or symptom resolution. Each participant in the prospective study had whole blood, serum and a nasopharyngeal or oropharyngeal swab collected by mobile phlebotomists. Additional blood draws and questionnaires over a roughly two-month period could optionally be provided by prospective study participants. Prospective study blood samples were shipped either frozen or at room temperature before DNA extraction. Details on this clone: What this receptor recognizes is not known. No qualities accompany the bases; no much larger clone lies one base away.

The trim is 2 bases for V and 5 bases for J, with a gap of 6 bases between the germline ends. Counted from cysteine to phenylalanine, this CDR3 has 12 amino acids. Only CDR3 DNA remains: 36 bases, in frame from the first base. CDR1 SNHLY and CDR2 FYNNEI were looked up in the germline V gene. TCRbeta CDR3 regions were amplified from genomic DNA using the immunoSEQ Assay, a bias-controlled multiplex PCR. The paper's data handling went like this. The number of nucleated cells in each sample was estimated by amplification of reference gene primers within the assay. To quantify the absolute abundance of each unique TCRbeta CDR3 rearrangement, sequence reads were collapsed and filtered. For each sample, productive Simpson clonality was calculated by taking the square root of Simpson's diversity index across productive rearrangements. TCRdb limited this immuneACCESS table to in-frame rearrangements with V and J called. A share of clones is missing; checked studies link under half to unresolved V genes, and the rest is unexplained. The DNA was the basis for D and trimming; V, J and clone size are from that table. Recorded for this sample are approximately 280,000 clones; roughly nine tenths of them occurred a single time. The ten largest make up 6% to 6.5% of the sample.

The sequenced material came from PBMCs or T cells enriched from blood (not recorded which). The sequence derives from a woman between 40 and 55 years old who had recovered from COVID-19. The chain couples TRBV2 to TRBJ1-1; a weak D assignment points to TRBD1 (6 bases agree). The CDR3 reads CASSEQGTEAFF. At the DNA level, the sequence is TGTGCCAGCAGTGAACAGGGGACTGAAGCTTTCTTT.